The clone carrying this T cell receptor (beta chain) was seen at least ten times. Its specificity is not known. This entry is derived from a study of tumor-infiltrating lymphocytes in primary liver carcinoma. cDNA specific to TCR beta was made from around 450 ng of total RNA, with a constant-region primer employed for priming. Slightly modified ARM-PCR, run as three nested multiplex PCR rounds, produced the TCR beta libraries. The first two PCR rounds, around 10 cycles each, used TRBV1-TRBV30 forward primers and a C-beta reverse primer. TCRdb itself ran the multiplex PCR reads through MiXCR, one entry per CDR3 protein. The table lists approximately 92,000 distinct CDR3 sequences, roughly 69% of them singletons, with more than 8% in the top ten. Extraction of RNA together with DNA used roughly 20-33 mg of unsorted bulk tissue. The study's findings and limits: Tumors had a significantly higher top-250-clone fraction than blood (p = 0.039).

The CDR3 loop spans 14 amino acids. Trimming left V 5 bases short and J 10 bases short, with 21 bases between. Germline lookup yields CDR1 SEHNR and CDR2 FQNEAQ (reference sequence). The sequence derives from a woman aged 55-70 years with primary liver carcinoma and hepatitis B virus infection. V usage is TRBV7-9 and J usage is TRBJ2-7; D ambiguous. Sequencing used liver tumor tissue from sampling region 5. The subset was: tumor region T5, tumor centre. The CDR3 loop is CASSPGRHVLDQYF. CDR3 nucleotides: TGTGCCAGCAGCCCAGGACGACACGTCTTGGACCAGTACTTC.